The sequence of this T cell receptor beta chain was determined in a study of response to subunit inactivated influenza vaccine. This clonotype was counted at least ten times. Antigen unknown. TCRdb ran MiXCR on the RT-PCR reads and lists one entry per CDR3 protein. Counted here are a few hundred thousand distinct CDR3 sequences, roughly 7.6% occurring once; the ten biggest clones make up about an eighth. The study's findings and limits: Authors suggested each seasonal flu vaccination may recruit only limited numbers of new T cells.

The sample consisted of PBMCs from blood, taken approximately 25 months after vaccination. This clonotype was obtained from a man in his fifties or sixties who received an inactivated influenza vaccine.

This CDR3 reads CASSRLAGVNEQFF. The CDR3 DNA reads as TGTGCCAGCAGTCGACTAGCGGGGGTCAATGAGCAGTTCTTC. The chain has TRBV27 and TRBJ2-1; 12 bases are shared with TRBD2. Germline trimming cut 5 bases from V and 6 bases from J; bases unmatched to any gene: 2. Germline CDR1 reads MNHEY; CDR2 reads SMNVEV (reference sequence). The CDR3 spans 14 residues.